These 16 T cell receptor beta chains came from one sample sequenced in a study of response to subunit inactivated influenza vaccine. TCRdb itself ran the RT-PCR reads through MiXCR, one entry per CDR3 protein. The sample holds more than 450,000 distinct CDR3 sequences, 12% seen once. Here the sequenced sample was PBMCs from blood, taken on the day of vaccination. The origin of the receptors is a man aged 45 to 65 who received an inactivated influenza vaccine.

The chain uses TRBV10-1 and TRBJ2-5; 7 positions agree with TRBD2. V trimming: 0 bases; J trimming: 5 bases; junction bases outside the gene matches: 6. The length of the CDR3 is 15 residues. Per germline, CDR1 WNHNN and CDR2 SYGVQD (reference sequence). CDR3 coding DNA: TGCGCCAGCAGTGAGTCGCAGCGGGGTTCGGAGACCCAGTACTTC. The encoded protein is CASSESQRGSETQYF.

This clonotype came up many times. The CDR3 DNA sequence: TGCGCCAGCAGCCCTAGCCCCCGTTTCTGGTCGAACATTCAGTACTTC. It yields the protein CASSPSPRFWSNIQYF. This chain links TRBV5-1 with TRBJ2-4; TRBD2 might be the D (5 bases). Germline V CDR1 and CDR2: SGHRS, YFSETQ. V gave up 4 bases and J gave up 7 bases, with 21 bases separating them. CDR3 length equals 16 residues.

This clonotype occurred a few times. The chain links TRBV10-3 to TRBJ2-1; 7 bases fit TRBD1. Losses at the gene ends were 6 bases for V and 5 bases for J; bases not matched to a gene: 10. Germline CDR1 is ENHRY and CDR2 is SYGVKD. CDR3 length: 15 amino acids. The CDR3 sequence is CAISPTGLPDNEQFF. CDR3 nucleotide sequence: TGTGCCATCAGCCCGACAGGGCTCCCTGACAATGAGCAGTTCTTC.

This clonotype was counted between two and nine times. DNA of the CDR3: TGTGCCAGCTCACCACCGATGGGAGGGGGAGTCGGTGAAAAACTGTTTTTT. It is translated as CASSPPMGGGVGEKLFF. V gene TRBV18 combines with J gene TRBJ1-4, with a tentative D call TRBD1 (6 bases). The CDR3 totals 17 residues. The V end lost 0 bases, the J end lost 7 bases, and 18 bases lay between the germline ends. Germline-derived CDR1 and CDR2 are KGHSH and LQKENI. The variable domain in full, completed from reference TRBV18 and TRBJ1-4, reads NAGVMQNPRHLVRRRGQEARLRCSPMKGHSHVYWYRQLPEEGLKFMVYLQKENIIDESGMPKERFSAEFPKEGPSILRIQQVVRGDSAAYFCASSPPMGGGVGEKLFFGSGTQLSVL.

CDR3 bases: TGTGCCAGCAGGCAGATTGTTGGGGGGGGCCTCTATGAGCAGTTCTTC. Translating it yields CASRQIVGGGLYEQFF. The chain employs TRBV6-2 or TRBV6-3 and TRBJ2-1; tentatively, D is TRBD2 (7 bases). The CDR3 spans 16 residues. V lost 6 bases and J 8 bases, leaving 23 bases between the germline ends. Germline V lookup: CDR1 MNHEY, CDR2 SVGEGT.

V usage is TRBV7-2 and J usage is TRBJ2-2; D is unclear. V was clipped by 0 bases and J by 3 bases, with 11 bases between them. Germline CDR1 reads SGHTA; CDR2 reads FQGNSA. CDR3 length: 16 residues. CDR3: CASSLAWHRDTGELFF. The CDR3 coding sequence is TGTGCCAGCAGCTTAGCGTGGCACCGAGACACCGGGGAGCTGTTTTTT.

V is TRBV18 and J is TRBJ2-1; D unclear. With 3 bases removed from V and 9 bases from J, the gap between germline ends came to 9 bases. From germline, CDR1 is KGHSH and CDR2 LQKENI. The CDR3 has 12 amino acids. The DNA for the CDR3 is TGTGCCAGCTCACCCGACACGGGTGAGCAGTTCTTC. It translates to CASSPDTGEQFF.

The chain couples TRBV5-5 to TRBJ2-7; 7 bases line up with TRBD1. V dropped 1 base and J dropped 9; count of bases not matched to a gene: 16. The CDR3 spans 16 residues. Germline CDR1 and CDR2: SGHKS and YYEKEE (reference sequence). The CDR3 nucleotides read TGTGCCAGCAGCTTGAAACCGGACAGGACAATAGCGAGGCAGTACTTC. Translating it yields CASSLKPDRTIARQYF.

The V call is TRBV9, the J call TRBJ2-3; perhaps TRBD2 as D (6 bases). The V end lost 4 bases, the J end lost 1 base, and 13 bases lay between the germline ends. Germline V gene lookup returns CDR1 SGDLS and CDR2 YYNGEE. The CDR3 spans 15 residues. CDR3 coding DNA: TGTGCCAGCAGCAGAAGCGGGTTCGGCACAGATACGCAGTATTTT. Residues: CASSRSGFGTDTQYF.

The J gene is TRBJ2-5, the V gene TRBV14; D possibly corresponds to TRBD1 (5 bases). There are 13 residues in the CDR3. V was cut by 10 bases and J by 7 bases, with 19 bases left in between. Per the germline V gene, CDR1 is SGHDN and CDR2 is FVKESK. The CDR3, as DNA: TGTGCCACTTCGACAGTACCCCCCGGGACCCAGTACTTC. It specifies CATSTVPPGTQYF.

This chain connects TRBV7-8 to TRBJ2-3; 7 bases are a match to TRBD2. The CDR3 consists of 16 residues. With V trimmed by 5 bases and J by 4 bases, 12 bases remained unmatched. The germline gives CDR1 SGHVS, CDR2 FQNEAQ. CDR3 sequence reads: CASSPRRGVNSDTQYF. CDR3 nucleotides: TGTGCCAGCAGCCCCAGACGGGGGGTAAACTCAGATACGCAGTATTTT.

This clonotype was counted a few times. V and J are TRBV20-1 and TRBJ1-5; D remains ambiguous. This CDR3 comprises 13 residues. Germline values: CDR1 DFQATT, CDR2 SNEGSKA (reference sequence). Trimming shortened V by 1 base and J by 7 bases, and 11 bases separated the two germline ends. The CDR3 coding sequence is TGCAGTGCTAGAGCCTCCCAGGCCCAGCCCCAGCATTTT. Protein sequence: CSARASQAQPQHF.

The chain carries TRBV6-5 and TRBJ2-1; D may be TRBD2 (6 bases). Germline loops: CDR1 MNHEY, CDR2 SVGAGI. V was trimmed by 6 bases and J by 10 bases, leaving 16 bases between them. The CDR3 sequence is 13 residues long. CDR3 bases: TGTGCCAGCAGCTATCTCTCGGGAGTCGAGCAGTTCTTC. This encodes CASSYLSGVEQFF.

This chain joins TRBV12-3 or TRBV12-4 and TRBJ2-3; maybe TRBD1 (6 bases). Trimming shortened V by 3 bases and J by 1 base, and 11 bases separated the two germline ends. The CDR3 sequence is 15 residues long. CDR3 nucleotides: TGTGCCAGCAGTTTCCTCAGGGGCGGCACAGATACGCAGTATTTT. Amino acids: CASSFLRGGTDTQYF.

This clonotype occurred a few times. The chain uses TRBV7-2 and TRBJ2-7, with 7 bases fitting TRBD2. V lost 1 base to trimming and J lost 6 bases; unmatched junction nucleotides: 6. The CDR3 extends over 14 amino acids. Germline-derived CDR1 and CDR2 are SGHTA and FQGNSA. The chain's CDR3 is CASSLGGGVREQYF. DNA of the CDR3: TGTGCCAGCAGCTTAGGGGGGGGAGTCCGCGAGCAGTACTTC.

This clonotype has more than one count but fewer than ten. V usage is TRBV20-1 and J usage is TRBJ2-3, with 10 bases identical to TRBD1. Trimming at V came to 6 bases and at J to 2 bases, leaving 8 bases not matched to a gene. This CDR3 has 15 amino acids. CDR1 and CDR2 (germline): DFQATT, SNEGSKA (reference sequence). The CDR3 protein is CSADPGQGYTDTQYF. The CDR3 region has the DNA TGCAGTGCCGATCCGGGACAGGGGTACACAGATACGCAGTATTTT.